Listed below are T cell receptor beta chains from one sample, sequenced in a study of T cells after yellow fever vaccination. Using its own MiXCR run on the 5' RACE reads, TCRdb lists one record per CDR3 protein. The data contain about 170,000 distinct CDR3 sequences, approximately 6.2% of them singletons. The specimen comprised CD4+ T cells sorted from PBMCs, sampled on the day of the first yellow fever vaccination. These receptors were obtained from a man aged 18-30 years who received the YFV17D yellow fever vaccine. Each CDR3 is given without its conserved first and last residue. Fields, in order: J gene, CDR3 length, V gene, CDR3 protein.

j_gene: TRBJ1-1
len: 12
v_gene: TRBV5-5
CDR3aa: ASSSTFGYTEAF

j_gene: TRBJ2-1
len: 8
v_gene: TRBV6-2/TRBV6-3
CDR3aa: ASRGAQQF

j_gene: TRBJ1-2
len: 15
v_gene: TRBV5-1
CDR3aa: ASSLAGGALVGYGYT

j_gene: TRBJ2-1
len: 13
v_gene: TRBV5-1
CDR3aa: ASSILAGAGNEQF

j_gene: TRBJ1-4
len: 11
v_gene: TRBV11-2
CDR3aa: ASSLHPGSPRF

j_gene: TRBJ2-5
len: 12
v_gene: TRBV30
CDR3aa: ASFLRGGQETQY

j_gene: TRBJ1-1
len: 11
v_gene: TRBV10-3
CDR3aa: AIQGKENTEAF

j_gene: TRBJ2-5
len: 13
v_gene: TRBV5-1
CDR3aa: ASSSSSGKGETQY

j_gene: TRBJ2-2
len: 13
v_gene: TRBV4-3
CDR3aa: ASSKLQGSTGELF

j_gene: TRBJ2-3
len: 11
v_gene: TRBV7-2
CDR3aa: ASSSQITDTQY

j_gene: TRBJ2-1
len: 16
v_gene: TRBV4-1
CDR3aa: ASSQGGSGGVLYNEQF

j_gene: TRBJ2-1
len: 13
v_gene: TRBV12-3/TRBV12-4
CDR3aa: AAVLPGQGDNEQF

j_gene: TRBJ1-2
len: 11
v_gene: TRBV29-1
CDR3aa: SVPVSANYGYT

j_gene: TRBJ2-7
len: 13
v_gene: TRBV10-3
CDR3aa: AISEEERGIYEQY

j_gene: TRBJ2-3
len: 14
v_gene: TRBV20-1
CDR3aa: SAREISGGYTDTQD

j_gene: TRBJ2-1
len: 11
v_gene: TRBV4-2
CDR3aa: ASSQVFRGSQF

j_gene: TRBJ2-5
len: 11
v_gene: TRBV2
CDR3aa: ASSEALRETQY

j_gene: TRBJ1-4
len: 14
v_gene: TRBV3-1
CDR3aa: ASSPRQIATNEKLF

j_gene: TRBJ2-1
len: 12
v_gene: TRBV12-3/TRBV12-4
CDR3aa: ASTLQGFNNEQF

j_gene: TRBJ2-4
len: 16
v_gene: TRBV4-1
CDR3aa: ASSHVTGGEGAKNIQY

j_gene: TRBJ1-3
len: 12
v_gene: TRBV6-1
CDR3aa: ASRPAGPGNTIY

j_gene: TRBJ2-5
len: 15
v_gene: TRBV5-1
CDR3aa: ASSLGLAGPDQETQY

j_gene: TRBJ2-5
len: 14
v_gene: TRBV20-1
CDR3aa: SAVVGAGGLGETQY

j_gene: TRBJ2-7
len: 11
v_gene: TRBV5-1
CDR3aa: ASSLGPTREQY

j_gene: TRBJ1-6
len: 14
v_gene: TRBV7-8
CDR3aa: ASSAHRIGGNSPLH

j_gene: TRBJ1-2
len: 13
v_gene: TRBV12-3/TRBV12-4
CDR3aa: ASSPSTDDIYGYT

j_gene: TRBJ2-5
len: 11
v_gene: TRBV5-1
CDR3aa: ASSSTGPETQY

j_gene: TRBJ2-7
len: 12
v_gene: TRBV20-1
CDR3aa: SARGGGPSYEQY

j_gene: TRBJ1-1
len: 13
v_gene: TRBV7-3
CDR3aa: ASSPQGAGNTEAF

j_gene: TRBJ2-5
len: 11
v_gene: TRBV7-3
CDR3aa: ASSLLPEETQY

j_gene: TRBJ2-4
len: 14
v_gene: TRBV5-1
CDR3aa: ASSPILAGGYNIQY

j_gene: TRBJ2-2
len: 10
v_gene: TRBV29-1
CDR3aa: SVPENTGELF

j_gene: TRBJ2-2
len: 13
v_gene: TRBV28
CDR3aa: ASSSPGQGTGELF

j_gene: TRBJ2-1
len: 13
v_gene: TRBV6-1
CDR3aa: ASRTGTQPYNEQF

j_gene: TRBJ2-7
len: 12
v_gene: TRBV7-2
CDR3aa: ASSFGGRAYEQY

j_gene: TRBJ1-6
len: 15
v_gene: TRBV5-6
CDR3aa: ASSRTGGSSYNSPLH

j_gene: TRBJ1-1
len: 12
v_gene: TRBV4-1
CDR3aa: ASSHPTGPTEAF

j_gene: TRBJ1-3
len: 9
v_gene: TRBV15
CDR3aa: ATREGNTIY

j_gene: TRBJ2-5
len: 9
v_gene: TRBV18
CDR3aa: ASSVRETQY

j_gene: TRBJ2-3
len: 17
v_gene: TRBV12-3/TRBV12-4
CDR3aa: ASSSRGLLRGANTDTQY

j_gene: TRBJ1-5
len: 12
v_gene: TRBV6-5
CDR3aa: ASSYSDSYQPQH

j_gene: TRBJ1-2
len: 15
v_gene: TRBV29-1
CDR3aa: SVEDLGVVAFNYGYT

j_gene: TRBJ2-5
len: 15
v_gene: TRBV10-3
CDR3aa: AISAGLAGGPGETQY

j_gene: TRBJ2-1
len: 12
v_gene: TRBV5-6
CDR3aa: ASRDRGSLNEQF

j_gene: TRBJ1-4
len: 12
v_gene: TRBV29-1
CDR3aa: SGGSGGAGEKLF

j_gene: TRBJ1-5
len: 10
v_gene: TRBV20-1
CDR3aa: SARGAAQPQH

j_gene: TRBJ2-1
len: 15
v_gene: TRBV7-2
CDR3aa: ASSFAPAWTGRNEQF

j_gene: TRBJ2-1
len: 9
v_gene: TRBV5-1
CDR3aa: ASSPDREQF

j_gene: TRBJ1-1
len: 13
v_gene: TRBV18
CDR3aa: ASSPTTGANTEAF

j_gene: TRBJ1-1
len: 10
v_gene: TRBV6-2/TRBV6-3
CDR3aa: ASSYMNTEAF

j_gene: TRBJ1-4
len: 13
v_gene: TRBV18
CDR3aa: ASSPRQGHNEKLF

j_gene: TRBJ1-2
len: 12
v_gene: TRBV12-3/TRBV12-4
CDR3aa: ASSPHRRNYGYT

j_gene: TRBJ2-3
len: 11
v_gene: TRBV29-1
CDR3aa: SVERDSTDTQY